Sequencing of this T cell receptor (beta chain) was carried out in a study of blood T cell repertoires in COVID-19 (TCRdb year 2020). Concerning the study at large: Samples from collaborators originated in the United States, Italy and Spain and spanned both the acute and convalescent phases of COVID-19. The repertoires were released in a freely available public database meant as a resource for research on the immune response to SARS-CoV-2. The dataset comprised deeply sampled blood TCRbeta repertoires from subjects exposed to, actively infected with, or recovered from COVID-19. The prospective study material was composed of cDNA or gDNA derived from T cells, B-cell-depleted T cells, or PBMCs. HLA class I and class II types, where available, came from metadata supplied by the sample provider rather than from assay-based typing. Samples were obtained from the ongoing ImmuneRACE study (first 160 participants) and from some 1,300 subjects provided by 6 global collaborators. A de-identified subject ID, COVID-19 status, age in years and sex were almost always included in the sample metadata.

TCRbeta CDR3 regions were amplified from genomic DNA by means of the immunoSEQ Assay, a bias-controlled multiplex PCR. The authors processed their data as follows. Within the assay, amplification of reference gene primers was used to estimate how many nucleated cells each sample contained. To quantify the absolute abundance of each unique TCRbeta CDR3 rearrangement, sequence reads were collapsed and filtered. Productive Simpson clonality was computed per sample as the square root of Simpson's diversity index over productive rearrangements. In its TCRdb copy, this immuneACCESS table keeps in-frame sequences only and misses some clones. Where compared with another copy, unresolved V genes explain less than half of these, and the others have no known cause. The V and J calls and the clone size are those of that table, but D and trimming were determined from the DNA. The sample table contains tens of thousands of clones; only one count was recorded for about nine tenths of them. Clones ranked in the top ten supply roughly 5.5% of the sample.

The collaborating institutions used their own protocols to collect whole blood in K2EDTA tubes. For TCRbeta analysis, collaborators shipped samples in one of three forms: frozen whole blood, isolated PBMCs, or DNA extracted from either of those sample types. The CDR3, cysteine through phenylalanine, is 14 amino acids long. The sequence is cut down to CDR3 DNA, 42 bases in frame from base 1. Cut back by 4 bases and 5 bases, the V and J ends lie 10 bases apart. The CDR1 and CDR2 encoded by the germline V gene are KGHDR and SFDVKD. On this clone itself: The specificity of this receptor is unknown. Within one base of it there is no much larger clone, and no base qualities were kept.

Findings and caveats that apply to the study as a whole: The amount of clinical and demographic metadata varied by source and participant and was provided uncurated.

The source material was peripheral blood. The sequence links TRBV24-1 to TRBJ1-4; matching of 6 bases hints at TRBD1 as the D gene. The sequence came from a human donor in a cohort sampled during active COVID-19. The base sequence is TGTGCCACCAGTGACTCAACAGGGAATGAAAAACTGTTTTTT. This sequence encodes CATSDSTGNEKLFF.